This note documents a single T cell receptor beta chain sequence. Its matching antigen is unknown. This sample was taken from a study of cytomegalovirus exposure and HLA in healthy donors. The wider study: Samples from HLA-typed donors yielded around 79 million unique TCRs in an early data release. Genetic ancestry analysis placed over 65% of the roughly 400 donors that were genotyped in the Caucasian-associated cluster. Study-level results: With further analysis later on, most CMV-associated TCR beta chains appeared HLA-restricted.

Vbeta (60) and Jbeta (13) primers were used in the PCR. In the authors' methods: Later analysis identified some 80 million unique TCR beta chains, about 10 million shared. Method: immunoSEQ multiplex PCR; TCRdb's copy keeps in-frame clones and lacks some. That table supplies the V and J calls and clone size; D and trimming were determined from the DNA. The sample holds about 170,000 clones, roughly 70% seen once. Sequencing used PBMCs. This receptor was obtained from a young woman in good health and CMV-seropositive.

CDR3 bases: TGTGCCAGCAGCCCAAGGGGAGCGGGGGGAATGAACGGGGAGCTGTTTTTT. Its protein product is CASSPRGAGGMNGELFF. The chain couples TRBV7-3 to TRBJ2-2, with 9 bases that match TRBD2. Looked up from germline, CDR1 is SGHTA and CDR2 is FQGTGA. V shed 5 bases and J 7 bases; nucleotides not matched to a gene: 14. The CDR3 has 17 residues.